Shown below are 27 T cell receptor beta chains from a single sample sequenced in a study of glioma-infiltrating T cells after dendritic cell vaccination. Libraries were prepared by immunoSEQ multiplex PCR; TCRdb keeps only in-frame clonotypes and omits some of them. The sample has 85,000 or so clones, about 85% seen once. Time point in this sample: after dendritic cell vaccination, including at tumor progression/relapse. The sample was blood, taken after dendritic cell vaccination. These receptors all come from a human donor with glioblastoma.

The CDR3 protein is CASSVAWNTEAFF. CDR3 bases: TGTGCCAGCAGCGTAGCTTGGAACACTGAAGCTTTCTTT. The V call is TRBV9, the J call TRBJ1-1; no definite D call. V dropped 0 bases and J dropped 1 base, with 4 bases sitting between them. In germline, CDR1 is SGDLS, CDR2 YYNGEE. CDR3 length equals 13 residues.

Concerning this clone: The junction shows a germline mismatch at one end, possibly a read error. The V call is TRBV18, the J call TRBJ1-1, with D unresolved. Germline CDR1 KGHSH, CDR2 LQKENI. This CDR3 region has 11 residues. The CDR3: CASPPGGKAFF. The CDR3 nucleotides are TGTGCCAGCCCACCGGGAGGGAAAGCTTTCTTT.

The chain combines TRBV7-3 with TRBJ2-5; a weak D match, TRBD1 (8 bases). Trimming pared 6 bases from V and 5 bases from J, leaving 19 bases between. The length of the CDR3 is 15 residues. Germline V gene sequence: CDR1 SGHTA, CDR2 FQGTGA. CDR3 amino acids: CASSLQGGGRETQYF. CDR3 nucleotide sequence: TGTGCCAGCAGTCTACAGGGGGGGGGCCGGGAGACCCAGTACTTC.

The chain combines TRBV9 with TRBJ2-3; 8 nucleotides agree with TRBD2. Per the germline V gene, CDR1 is SGDLS and CDR2 is YYNGEE. Germline trimming cut 0 bases from V and 4 bases from J; bases unmatched to any gene: 7. The length of the CDR3 is 16 residues. This CDR3 reads CASSVVPAGEADTQYF. The CDR3 DNA reads TGTGCCAGCAGCGTAGTGCCAGCGGGAGAGGCAGATACGCAGTATTTT.

This clone has just a few counts. The chain uses TRBV18 and TRBJ2-5, with D possibly TRBD2 on 5 matching bases. Trimming pared 6 bases from V and 5 bases from J, leaving 16 bases between. This CDR3 is 14 amino acids long. Germline lookup yields CDR1 KGHSH and CDR2 LQKENI. The CDR3 is CASSSKPRGETQYF. The DNA of the CDR3 is TGTGCCAGCTCGTCCAAGCCCCGCGGGGAGACCCAGTACTTC.

This chain uses TRBV14 with TRBJ2-2; unclear D gene. This CDR3 region has 14 residues. Germline V gives CDR1 SGHDN, CDR2 FVKESK. The ends were cut back, 4 bases at V and 5 bases at J, with 11 bases in the middle. The CDR3 coding sequence is TGTGCCAGCAGCCCCACCAGGCTAACCGGGGAGCTGTTTTTT. Residues: CASSPTRLTGELFF.

The CDR3 sequence is CASSGPGEDEKLFF. The CDR3 DNA reads as TGTGCCAGCAGCGGACCGGGGGAGGATGAAAAACTGTTTTTT. J is TRBJ1-4 and V is TRBV11-2; D may be TRBD1 (5 bases). This CDR3 has 14 residues. Trimming took off 5 bases at V and 6 bases at J, with 13 bases between the two ends. Per germline, CDR1 SGHAT and CDR2 FQNNGV.

The chain has TRBV5-5 and TRBJ1-4; D gene ambiguous. V shed 3 bases and J shed 3 bases, with 21 bases lying between them. This CDR3 contains 18 residues. CDR1 is SGHKS, CDR2 YYEKEE, per germline (reference sequence). As DNA, the CDR3 is TGTGCCAGCAGCTCCCAGGTCAGCGCTAAGGGAGCTAATGAAAAACTGTTTTTT. It yields the protein CASSSQVSAKGANEKLFF. Drawing the rest from reference TRBV5-5 and TRBJ1-4, the complete variable domain is DAGVTQSPTHLIKTRGQQVTLRCSPISGHKSVSWYQQVLGQGPQFIFQYYEKEERGRGNFPDRFSARQFPNYSSELNVNALLLGDSALYLCASSSQVSAKGANEKLFFGSGTQLSVL.

The chain joins TRBV6-5 to TRBJ2-4; D may be TRBD1 (6 bases). Germline V gene sequence: CDR1 MNHEY, CDR2 SVGAGI. V was cut by 4 bases and J by 4 bases, with 8 bases left in between. This CDR3 is built from 13 residues. The CDR3 reads CASSLDRKNIQYF. As DNA, the CDR3 is TGTGCCAGCAGTTTAGACAGGAAAAACATTCAGTACTTC.

This clone has more than one count but fewer than ten. J is TRBJ2-1 and V is TRBV4-1; 10 bases map to TRBD2. Germline trimming cut 5 bases from V and 3 bases from J; bases unmatched to any gene: 7. The germline gives CDR1 MGHRA, CDR2 YSYEKL. This CDR3 has 16 residues. In DNA, the CDR3 is TGCGCCAGCAGCAACACCGGGACTAGCGTCTACAATGAGCAGTTCTTC. Translation: CASSNTGTSVYNEQFF.

The chain is built from TRBV5-1 and TRBJ1-1; perhaps TRBD1 as D (6 bases). This CDR3 has 14 amino acids. CDR1 is SGHRS, CDR2 YFSETQ, per germline. With 5 bases removed from V and 2 bases from J, the gap between germline ends came to 13 bases. The CDR3 DNA is TGCGCCAGCAGGCCAGGGGCTGCAAACACTGAAGCTTTCTTT. Translated, it gives CASRPGAANTEAFF.

This chain links TRBV27 with TRBJ2-7; 8 bases fit TRBD1. This CDR3 is 14 amino acids long. Germline values: CDR1 MNHEY, CDR2 SMNVEV (reference sequence). J was trimmed by 1 base and V by 6 bases; bases with no gene match: 5. This CDR3 reads CASRGTGLSYEQYF. In DNA, the CDR3 is TGTGCCAGCAGGGGGACAGGTTTGTCCTACGAGCAGTACTTC.

The chain joins TRBV21-1 to TRBJ1-1; TRBD1, the table's D call, was not compared with the DNA. TRBV21-1 is flagged as a pseudogene. The CDR3 has 15 residues. In DNA, the CDR3 is TGTGCCAGGGTAAATTGGGACAGGGTTAACACTGAAGCTTTCTTT. Translating it yields CARVNWDRVNTEAFF.

The chain joins TRBV6-5 to TRBJ1-2; 8 bases are shared with TRBD1. V was clipped by 6 bases and J by 1 base; unmatched bases: 7. Per the germline V gene, CDR1 is MNHEY and CDR2 is SVGAGI. The CDR3 runs to 15 residues. The CDR3 DNA reads as TGTGCCAGCAGGCGCGGACAGGGAATTAACTATGGCTACACCTTC. Its protein is CASRRGQGINYGYTF.

The chain joins TRBV6-5 to TRBJ2-7; D is perhaps TRBD2 (6 bases). The V end lost 6 bases, the J end lost 5 bases, and 20 bases lay between the germline ends. Germline V gene data show CDR1 as MNHEY and CDR2 as SVGAGI. The CDR3 extends over 15 amino acids. The chain's CDR3 is CASRYRLDSFHEQYF. The DNA for the CDR3 is TGTGCCAGCAGATACAGACTAGATTCGTTCCACGAGCAGTACTTC.

This chain joins TRBV4-2 and TRBJ2-2; 7 positions match TRBD1. The junction had 4 bases not matched to a gene; V was cut back by 4 bases and J by 2 bases. The germline V gene encodes CDR1 LGHNA and CDR2 YNFKEQ. This CDR3 has 15 amino acids. CDR3 in DNA: TGTGCCAGCAGCCCCCAGGGGGTTAACACCGGGGAGCTGTTTTTT. This codes for CASSPQGVNTGELFF.

This rearrangement joins TRBV4-1 to TRBJ1-1, with 9 bases lining up with TRBD1. The germline gives CDR1 MGHRA, CDR2 YSYEKL. This CDR3 is 16 amino acids long. J lost 8 bases, V lost 1 base, and 11 bases had no gene match. The DNA of the CDR3 is TGCGCCAGCAGCCAAGTCGGGGGACAGGGATGGATAGAAGCTTTCTTT. Its protein product is CASSQVGGQGWIEAFF.

The V call is TRBV6-5, the J call TRBJ2-7, with unresolved D. Trimming took 5 bases from V and 7 from J, leaving 15 bases between them. From germline, CDR1 is MNHEY and CDR2 SVGAGI. The length of the CDR3 is 13 residues. The CDR3 sequence: CASSLTVAEEQYF. Written as DNA, the CDR3 is TGTGCCAGCAGTCTAACGGTGGCGGAGGAGCAGTACTTC.

The chain carries TRBV7-9 and TRBJ1-6, with 12 bases aligning to TRBD1. V was clipped by 5 bases and J by 8 bases; unmatched bases: 4. Germline CDR1 reads SEHNR; CDR2 reads FQNEAQ (reference sequence). The CDR3 covers 15 residues. The DNA for the CDR3 is TGTGCCAGCAGCACCGGGACAGGGGGCGATTCACCCCTCCACTTT. Its translation: CASSTGTGGDSPLHF.

V gene TRBV5-1 combines with J gene TRBJ2-3; 7 bases are shared with TRBD2. CDR1 SGHRS and CDR2 YFSETQ come from the germline V gene. The CDR3 has 14 residues. V lost 5 bases and J lost 1; bases outside the gene matches: 4. CDR3 loop: CASRGLAGTDTQYF. The CDR3 DNA is TGCGCCAGCAGGGGGCTAGCGGGCACAGATACGCAGTATTTT.

The V call is TRBV19, the J call TRBJ2-7; possibly TRBD2 for D (5 bases). The CDR3 is 12 residues long. Looked up from germline, CDR1 is LNHDA and CDR2 is SQIVND (reference sequence). V was clipped by 5 bases and J by 4 bases, with 9 bases between them. CDR3 in amino acids: CASSEGSYEQYF. CDR3 DNA sequence: TGTGCCAGTAGTGAGGGTTCTTACGAGCAGTACTTC.

J is TRBJ2-2 and V is TRBV7-9; no firm D call. The CDR3 loop spans 14 amino acids. CDR1 is SEHNR and CDR2 is FQNEAQ in the germline V gene (reference sequence). V lost 5 bases and J 7 bases, leaving 14 bases between the germline ends. CDR3 nucleotides: TGTGCCAGCAGCGCCGCGGCCGGGTACGGGGAGCTGTTTTTT. Amino acid sequence: CASSAAAGYGELFF.

This clone appeared a few times. This chain joins TRBV25-1 and TRBJ1-3; possibly TRBD1 for D (5 bases). There are 15 residues in the CDR3. Germline CDR1 and CDR2: MGHDK and SYGVNS. Trimming cost V 7 bases and J 2 bases, with 15 bases left between them. In DNA form, the CDR3 reads TGTGCCAGCACCTGGGGGGTCTGGACTGGAAACACCATATATTTT. This encodes CASTWGVWTGNTIYF.

The chain has TRBV5-5 and TRBJ2-2; maybe TRBD1 (6 bases). The CDR3 has 15 amino acids. V lost 3 bases and J 5 bases, leaving 14 bases between the germline ends. The germline V gene has CDR1 SGHKS and CDR2 YYEKEE (reference sequence). CDR3 nucleotide sequence: TGTGCCAGCAGCTCCACCAGGGGCACGACCGGGGAGCTGTTTTTT. This encodes CASSSTRGTTGELFF.

The chain couples TRBV19 to TRBJ2-7, with 11 bases fitting TRBD2. Germline V gene sequence: CDR1 LNHDA, CDR2 SQIVND (reference sequence). The CDR3 is made up of 15 amino acids. Germline trimming cut 6 bases from V and 6 bases from J; bases unmatched to any gene: 10. The CDR3 sequence: CASSLLAGELVEQYF. The DNA for the CDR3 is TGTGCCAGTAGCCTACTAGCGGGGGAGCTTGTCGAGCAGTACTTC.

The chain employs TRBV7-9 and TRBJ1-2; D may be TRBD1 (6 bases). Trimming pared 1 base from V and 0 bases from J, leaving 6 bases between. The CDR3 consists of 14 residues. The germline CDR1 and CDR2 sequences are SEHNR and FQNEAQ (reference sequence). Here the CDR3 reads CASSLEGANYGYTF. The CDR3 nucleotides read TGTGCCAGCAGCTTAGAGGGGGCTAACTATGGCTACACCTTC.

Only one count was recorded for this clone. CDR3 sequence (DNA): TGTGCCAGCACCTACCCATCGAGGTCCGGGGCCAACGTCCTGACTTTC. As protein: CASTYPSRSGANVLTF. The chain joins TRBV7-3 to TRBJ2-6; D is uncertain. V lost 7 bases to trimming and J lost 4 bases, with 17 bases between them. The CDR3 consists of 16 residues. Germline values: CDR1 SGHTA, CDR2 FQGTGA.